Shown below are 31 T cell receptor beta chains from a single sample sequenced in a study of T cells in Graves' hyperthyroidism and ophthalmopathy. Researchers amplified the TCR beta CDR3 regions from RNA transcripts. Primed by the HTBI set, a first-round RT-PCR was run on the TCR CDR3. Via MiXCR, TCRdb re-called the multiplex PCR reads, giving one row per CDR3 protein. The data show around 380,000 distinct CDR3 sequences, roughly 13% seen once. The sample was blood. The receptors shown here come from a man aged 30 to 45 with Graves' hyperthyroidism that later progressed to Graves' ophthalmopathy.

This clonotype was recorded many times. The chain uses TRBV10-1 and TRBJ1-5; no clear D gene. Germline V gene sequence: CDR1 WNHNN, CDR2 SYGVQD (reference sequence). The CDR3 has 14 residues. V dropped 6 bases and J dropped 5 bases, with 14 bases sitting between them. For the CDR3, the DNA is TGCGCCAGCAGAACCGTAGGTGATCATCAGCCCCAGCATTTT. It is translated as CASRTVGDHQPQHF.

This clonotype was counted a few times. At one boundary the junction diverges from the germline segment, which might be a read error. The chain has TRBV27 and TRBJ1-4, with 10 nucleotides matching TRBD1. The CDR3 is 18 amino acids. Germline-derived CDR1 and CDR2 are MNHEY and SMNVEV (reference sequence). CDR3 residues: CASSHRDRGPHANEKLCF. CDR3 coding DNA: TGTGCCAGCAGCCACCGGGACAGGGGCCCTCACGCTAATGAAAAACTGTGTTTT. The full variable domain, completed using reference TRBV27 and TRBJ1-4, is EAQVTQNPRYLITVTGKKLTVTCSQNMNHEYMSWYRQDPGLGLRQIYYSMNVEVTDKGDVPEGYKVSRKEKRNFPLILESPSPNQTSLYFCASSHRDRGPHANEKLCFGSGTQLSVL.

This clonotype was counted many times. V usage is TRBV20-1 and J usage is TRBJ2-1; the match to TRBD2 covers 12 bases. Germline lookup yields CDR1 DFQATT and CDR2 SNEGSKA (reference sequence). CDR3 length: 15 amino acids. Trimming cost V 2 bases and J 5 bases; bases outside gene matches: 4. Written as DNA, the CDR3 is TGCAGTGCTAGACCCTCTAGCGGGGGGGACAATGAGCAGTTCTTC. This gives the protein CSARPSSGGDNEQFF.

This chain joins TRBV27 and TRBJ2-4; D remains unclear. V gave up 0 bases and J gave up 2 bases, with 5 bases separating them. CDR3 length: 14 amino acids. Germline assignment: CDR1 MNHEY and CDR2 SMNVEV (reference sequence). The DNA of the CDR3 is TGTGCCAGCAGTTTATCCGTGACCAAAAACATTCAGTACTTC. Translation gives CASSLSVTKNIQYF.

At least ten counts were recorded for this clonotype. V usage is TRBV20-1 and J usage is TRBJ2-7; 7 bases align to TRBD2. The CDR3 covers 14 residues. Germline assignment: CDR1 DFQATT and CDR2 SNEGSKA (reference sequence). V lost 3 bases to trimming and J lost 6 bases; unmatched junction nucleotides: 11. The DNA of the CDR3 is TGCAGTGCTAGTCCGGCTAGCGGAAGAGTCGAGCAGTACTTC. This gives the protein CSASPASGRVEQYF.

J is TRBJ2-7 and V is TRBV9; 11 nucleotides match TRBD2. V shed 3 bases, J shed 7 bases, and the junction held 6 bases outside the gene matches. In germline, CDR1 is SGDLS, CDR2 YYNGEE. The CDR3 runs 14 residues. The CDR3 sequence: CASSGSGGAGEQYF. The CDR3 DNA reads as TGTGCCAGCAGCGGTAGCGGGGGGGCCGGAGAGCAGTACTTC.

This clonotype was picked up many times. The chain recombines TRBV30 with TRBJ1-1, with 7 bases identical to TRBD1. V dropped 5 bases and J dropped 10; count of bases not matched to a gene: 7. CDR3 length: 11 amino acids. CDR1 is GTSNPN, CDR2 SVGIG, per germline (reference sequence). The CDR3 loop is CAWGTAGRAFF. The CDR3 DNA follows: TGTGCCTGGGGGACAGCCGGGCGAGCTTTCTTT.

This clonotype was seen only a few times. The genes are TRBV20-1 and TRBJ2-2; no firm D call. Trimming removed 1 base at V and 0 bases at J, with 15 bases between. The CDR3 consists of 17 residues. The V gene's germline CDR1 is DFQATT and CDR2 SNEGSKA (reference sequence). The CDR3 sequence is CSARALVGQSNTGELFF. The CDR3 DNA follows: TGCAGTGCTAGAGCTTTAGTGGGCCAATCGAACACCGGGGAGCTGTTTTTT.

Many counts were recorded for this clonotype. The chain joins TRBV12-3 or TRBV12-4 to TRBJ1-1; 10 bases are shared with TRBD1. CDR3 length equals 16 residues. V trimming: 8 bases; J trimming: 1 base; junction bases outside the gene matches: 10. CDR3 in amino acids: CASGPTGGGGNTEAFF. DNA for the CDR3: TGTGCCAGCGGCCCGACAGGGGGCGGCGGGAACACTGAAGCTTTCTTT.

In its sample, this clonotype was seen many times. The chain combines TRBV28 with TRBJ2-1; 8 positions agree with TRBD1. This CDR3 spans 15 amino acids. CDR1 MDHEN and CDR2 SYDVKM come from the germline V gene. The V segment lost 3 bases and the J segment 5 bases; nucleotides outside the gene matches: 6. The CDR3: CASSLRQGKNNEQFF. CDR3 in DNA: TGTGCCAGCAGTTTGCGACAGGGGAAAAACAATGAGCAGTTCTTC.

Many counts were recorded for this clonotype. The chain is built from TRBV15 and TRBJ1-5; 8 bases are shared with TRBD1. CDR1 is LNHNV and CDR2 is YYDKDF in the germline V gene (reference sequence). V gave up 5 bases and J gave up 4 bases; unmatched junction bases: 7. The CDR3 loop spans 15 amino acids. In DNA form, the CDR3 reads TGTGCCACCAGCCGGACAGGGTTCGGTAATCAGCCCCAGCATTTT. It translates to CATSRTGFGNQPQHF.

This clonotype was counted many times. This chain connects TRBV12-3 or TRBV12-4 to TRBJ2-7; weak D call: TRBD1 (5 bases). With 6 bases removed from V and 1 base from J, the gap between germline ends came to 10 bases. CDR3 length: 13 amino acids. The CDR3 DNA sequence: TGTGCCAGCAGACTAAGGGGTTCCTACGAGCAGTACTTC. Its translation is CASRLRGSYEQYF.

This clonotype was seen a few times. This chain connects TRBV28 to TRBJ2-1; TRBD2 matches at 13 bases. Looked up from germline, CDR1 is MDHEN and CDR2 is SYDVKM. J was trimmed by 0 bases and V by 6 bases; bases with no gene match: 5. This CDR3 is 17 amino acids long. The CDR3 DNA follows: TGTGCCAGCAGCCCGGGACTAGCGGGACTCTCCTACAATGAGCAGTTCTTC. This gives the protein CASSPGLAGLSYNEQFF.

In its sample, this clonotype was seen a few times. V and J are TRBV24-1 and TRBJ2-5; D not resolved. This CDR3 region has 14 residues. The germline gives CDR1 KGHDR, CDR2 SFDVKD. The V gene lost 4 bases and the J gene lost 2 bases, with 10 bases spanning the gap. The CDR3 nucleotides are TGTGCCACCAGTGACCCCGACGGGCAAGAGACCCAGTACTTC. It encodes CATSDPDGQETQYF.

This clonotype came up many times. The chain employs TRBV10-3 and TRBJ2-5, with a weak D call TRBD2 (6 bases). The V end lost 4 bases, the J end lost 5 bases, and 14 bases lay between the germline ends. The germline CDR1 and CDR2 sequences are ENHRY and SYGVKD. The CDR3 spans 14 residues. CDR3 DNA sequence: TGTGCCATCAGTGGTCCCCCGGGGGTGGAGACCCAGTACTTC. It codes for CAISGPPGVETQYF.

This clonotype was seen at least ten times. V is TRBV10-1 and J is TRBJ1-1, with D possibly being TRBD1 (5 bases). The CDR3 is 12 residues long. The ends were cut back, 3 bases at V and 11 bases at J, with 13 bases in the middle. Germline-derived CDR1 and CDR2 are WNHNN and SYGVQD (reference sequence). The CDR3 DNA sequence: TGCGCCAGCAGTGATTTGGAGGGGAAGGCTTTCTTT. Translation gives CASSDLEGKAFF.

This clonotype was counted between two and nine times. The chain recombines TRBV30 with TRBJ2-5, with 10 positions matching TRBD1. The CDR3 is 14 amino acids. Trimming removed 8 bases from V and 3 bases from J; junction bases left unmatched: 9. Looked up from germline, CDR1 is GTSNPN and CDR2 is SVGIG (reference sequence). DNA of the CDR3: TGTGCCCGCGCCCGTGGACAGGGGGAAGAGACCCAGTACTTC. Residues: CARARGQGEETQYF. The full variable domain, completed using reference TRBV30 and TRBJ2-5, is SQTIHQWPATLVQPVGSPLSLECTVEGTSNPNLYWYRQAAGRGLQLLFYSVGIGQISSEVPQNLSASRPQDRQFILSSKKLLLSDSGFYLCARARGQGEETQYFGPGTRLLVL.

This clonotype was counted at least ten times. J is TRBJ1-2 and V is TRBV29-1; no reliable D call. Germline CDR1 is SQVTM and CDR2 is ANQGSEA. V lost 4 bases, J lost 2 bases, and 5 bases lay in between. The length of the CDR3 is 11 residues. The CDR3 sequence: CSVGYNYGYTF. The CDR3 bases are TGCAGCGTTGGTTACAACTATGGCTACACCTTC.

This clonotype occurred many times. The chain employs TRBV29-1 and TRBJ1-1, with TRBD1 identical over 12 bases. Looked up from germline, CDR1 is SQVTM and CDR2 is ANQGSEA. This CDR3 is built from 14 residues. With 4 bases clipped from V and 4 bases from J, the junction kept 4 bases outside the gene matches. As DNA, the CDR3 is TGCAGCGTTGGAGGGACAGGGGGCCTCACTGAAGCTTTCTTT. Its translation: CSVGGTGGLTEAFF.

This clonotype was seen ten or more times. The chain joins TRBV11-1 to TRBJ2-5, with D uncertain. Trimming left V 1 base short and J 1 base short, with 7 bases between. CDR1 and CDR2 (germline): SGHAT, FQDESV (reference sequence). This CDR3 spans 14 amino acids. The CDR3 sequence: CASSLVAVQETQYF. The CDR3 DNA reads as TGTGCCAGCAGCTTAGTTGCAGTCCAAGAGACCCAGTACTTC.

V and J are TRBV28 and TRBJ2-2; D might be TRBD1 or TRBD2, each matching 7 bases. V was trimmed by 5 bases and J by 7 bases, leaving 20 bases between them. Per germline, CDR1 MDHEN and CDR2 SYDVKM. CDR3 length: 16 residues. CDR3 in DNA: TGTGCCAGCAGTCGCAGGGGGGGCCTTAGGAGCGGGGAGCTGTTTTTT. Translation gives CASSRRGGLRSGELFF.

The J gene is TRBJ2-3, the V gene TRBV9; a possible D gene is TRBD2 (7 bases). The ends were cut back, 0 bases at V and 3 bases at J, with 14 bases in the middle. Germline loops: CDR1 SGDLS, CDR2 YYNGEE. The CDR3 is made up of 16 amino acids. The DNA of the CDR3 is TGTGCCAGCAGCGTAGTAGGAGGGGGGGCTACAGATACGCAGTATTTT. It translates to CASSVVGGGATDTQYF.

This clonotype occurred many times. The chain joins TRBV6-5 to TRBJ2-7; 8 bases fit TRBD1. The CDR3 sequence is 16 residues long. Germline-derived CDR1 and CDR2 are MNHEY and SVGAGI. J lost 5 bases, V lost 0 bases, and 9 bases had no gene match. The CDR3 DNA reads as TGTGCCAGCAGTTACTCGATAGACAGGGGCCCCAACGAGCAGTACTTC. The encoded protein is CASSYSIDRGPNEQYF.

This clonotype was seen at least ten times. The V call is TRBV30, the J call TRBJ2-3; TRBD2 is a possible D gene (6 bases). Germline lookup yields CDR1 GTSNPN and CDR2 SVGIG (reference sequence). Deletions cut 5 bases from V and 8 bases from J, with 11 bases between. There are 11 residues in the CDR3. CDR3 in amino acids: CAWGPAGTQYF. DNA for the CDR3: TGTGCCTGGGGTCCAGCGGGTACGCAGTATTTT.

This clonotype has a count of ten or more. The chain combines TRBV11-3 with TRBJ1-6; D may be TRBD1 (5 bases). CDR3 size: 16 residues. Looked up from germline, CDR1 is SGHNT and CDR2 is YENEEA. V was trimmed by 5 bases and J by 13 bases, leaving 24 bases between them. The CDR3 DNA sequence: TGTGCCAGCAGCATCCGCGGAGGGACGGTCGACCGCCCCCTCCACTTT. This codes for CASSIRGGTVDRPLHF.

The V and J genes are TRBV19 and TRBJ1-2, with TRBD1 matching over 8 bases. With V trimmed by 3 bases and J by 6 bases, 9 bases remained unmatched. The CDR3 is made up of 15 amino acids. Germline CDR1 reads LNHDA; CDR2 reads SQIVND (reference sequence). Here the CDR3 reads CASSMGQAQFHGYTF. CDR3 coding DNA: TGTGCCAGTAGTATGGGACAGGCCCAATTTCATGGCTACACCTTC.

This clonotype was counted many times. This chain's CDR3 is CASSQGGGDGYTF. As DNA, the CDR3 is TGTGCCAGCAGCCAGGGGGGCGGAGATGGCTACACCTTC. The chain joins TRBV3-1 to TRBJ1-2; TRBD1 might be the D (6 bases). The CDR3 is 13 amino acids. Germline CDR1 and CDR2: LGHDT and YNNKEL (reference sequence). Deletions cut 3 bases from V and 6 bases from J, with 11 bases between.

This clonotype came up many times. V usage is TRBV11-2 and J usage is TRBJ2-5; 8 positions agree with TRBD2. The J segment lost 5 bases and the V segment lost 3 bases, leaving 8 bases of the junction unmatched. This CDR3 is built from 15 residues. Germline assignment: CDR1 SGHAT and CDR2 FQNNGV. The CDR3 DNA reads TGTGCCAGCAGCTTCACCGACGGGAGGGGGGAGACCCAGTACTTC. It specifies CASSFTDGRGETQYF.

This clonotype was observed many times. V and J are TRBV12-3 or TRBV12-4 and TRBJ2-1; no firm D call. Trimming took off 3 bases at V and 0 bases at J, with 12 bases between the two ends. The CDR3 contains 16 residues. The CDR3 DNA follows: TGTGCCAGCAGTTTTGCCGCTATCGGCTCCTACAATGAGCAGTTCTTC. Translation gives CASSFAAIGSYNEQFF.

The table lists this clonotype with many counts. The chain couples TRBV27 to TRBJ1-1; D uncertain. Germline lookup yields CDR1 MNHEY and CDR2 SMNVEV (reference sequence). Trimming removed 2 bases from V and 0 bases from J, with 7 bases in between. The CDR3 covers 14 residues. The CDR3 loop is CASSLGNLNTEAFF. DNA of the CDR3: TGTGCCAGCAGTTTAGGCAACCTGAACACTGAAGCTTTCTTT.

The rearrangement uses TRBV30 and TRBJ2-1; D not resolved. The V gene lost 2 bases and the J gene lost 5 bases, with 7 bases spanning the gap. Looked up from germline, CDR1 is GTSNPN and CDR2 is SVGIG (reference sequence). This CDR3 is built from 12 residues. The CDR3 spells CAWSPRDNEQFF. As DNA, the CDR3 is TGTGCCTGGAGTCCCCGGGACAATGAGCAGTTCTTC.